What follows is one TCR beta chain and its context. Its specificity is unknown. Attachment of unique molecular identifiers to individual cDNA molecules was performed in the library. TCRdb reprocessed the RACE reads with MiXCR, giving one entry per CDR3 protein. The profile shows some 74,000 distinct CDR3 sequences, over 10% of them singletons. These data belong to a study of human T cells and chemical hapten exposure. Study overall: From small differences in pooled library volume came most of the variation in per-sample TCR yields. Findings and limits, study-wide: With regard to DPC sensitization, TCRs above 1 in 1000 frequency did not change.

As to time point: patch test 3, about 24 weeks after DPC sensitization. The sample's treatment: therapeutic diphenylcyclopropenone sensitization with weekly scalp DPC. The receptor was isolated from a woman aged 45-59 years with alopecia areata. Some clones in this sample may be carry-over from other donors' samples. The input for sequencing was whole blood, taken in connection with sensitization to the hapten diphenylcyclopropenone (DPC).

The CDR3 DNA reads TGCAGTGCCACGGACTATCAAGAGACCCAGTACTTC. Translated, it gives CSATDYQETQYF. V gene TRBV20-1 combines with J gene TRBJ2-5; D perhaps matches TRBD2 (6 bases). Per germline, CDR1 DFQATT and CDR2 SNEGSKA (reference sequence). The CDR3 length is 12 residues. V was pared by 6 bases and J by 2 bases, with 10 bases between.